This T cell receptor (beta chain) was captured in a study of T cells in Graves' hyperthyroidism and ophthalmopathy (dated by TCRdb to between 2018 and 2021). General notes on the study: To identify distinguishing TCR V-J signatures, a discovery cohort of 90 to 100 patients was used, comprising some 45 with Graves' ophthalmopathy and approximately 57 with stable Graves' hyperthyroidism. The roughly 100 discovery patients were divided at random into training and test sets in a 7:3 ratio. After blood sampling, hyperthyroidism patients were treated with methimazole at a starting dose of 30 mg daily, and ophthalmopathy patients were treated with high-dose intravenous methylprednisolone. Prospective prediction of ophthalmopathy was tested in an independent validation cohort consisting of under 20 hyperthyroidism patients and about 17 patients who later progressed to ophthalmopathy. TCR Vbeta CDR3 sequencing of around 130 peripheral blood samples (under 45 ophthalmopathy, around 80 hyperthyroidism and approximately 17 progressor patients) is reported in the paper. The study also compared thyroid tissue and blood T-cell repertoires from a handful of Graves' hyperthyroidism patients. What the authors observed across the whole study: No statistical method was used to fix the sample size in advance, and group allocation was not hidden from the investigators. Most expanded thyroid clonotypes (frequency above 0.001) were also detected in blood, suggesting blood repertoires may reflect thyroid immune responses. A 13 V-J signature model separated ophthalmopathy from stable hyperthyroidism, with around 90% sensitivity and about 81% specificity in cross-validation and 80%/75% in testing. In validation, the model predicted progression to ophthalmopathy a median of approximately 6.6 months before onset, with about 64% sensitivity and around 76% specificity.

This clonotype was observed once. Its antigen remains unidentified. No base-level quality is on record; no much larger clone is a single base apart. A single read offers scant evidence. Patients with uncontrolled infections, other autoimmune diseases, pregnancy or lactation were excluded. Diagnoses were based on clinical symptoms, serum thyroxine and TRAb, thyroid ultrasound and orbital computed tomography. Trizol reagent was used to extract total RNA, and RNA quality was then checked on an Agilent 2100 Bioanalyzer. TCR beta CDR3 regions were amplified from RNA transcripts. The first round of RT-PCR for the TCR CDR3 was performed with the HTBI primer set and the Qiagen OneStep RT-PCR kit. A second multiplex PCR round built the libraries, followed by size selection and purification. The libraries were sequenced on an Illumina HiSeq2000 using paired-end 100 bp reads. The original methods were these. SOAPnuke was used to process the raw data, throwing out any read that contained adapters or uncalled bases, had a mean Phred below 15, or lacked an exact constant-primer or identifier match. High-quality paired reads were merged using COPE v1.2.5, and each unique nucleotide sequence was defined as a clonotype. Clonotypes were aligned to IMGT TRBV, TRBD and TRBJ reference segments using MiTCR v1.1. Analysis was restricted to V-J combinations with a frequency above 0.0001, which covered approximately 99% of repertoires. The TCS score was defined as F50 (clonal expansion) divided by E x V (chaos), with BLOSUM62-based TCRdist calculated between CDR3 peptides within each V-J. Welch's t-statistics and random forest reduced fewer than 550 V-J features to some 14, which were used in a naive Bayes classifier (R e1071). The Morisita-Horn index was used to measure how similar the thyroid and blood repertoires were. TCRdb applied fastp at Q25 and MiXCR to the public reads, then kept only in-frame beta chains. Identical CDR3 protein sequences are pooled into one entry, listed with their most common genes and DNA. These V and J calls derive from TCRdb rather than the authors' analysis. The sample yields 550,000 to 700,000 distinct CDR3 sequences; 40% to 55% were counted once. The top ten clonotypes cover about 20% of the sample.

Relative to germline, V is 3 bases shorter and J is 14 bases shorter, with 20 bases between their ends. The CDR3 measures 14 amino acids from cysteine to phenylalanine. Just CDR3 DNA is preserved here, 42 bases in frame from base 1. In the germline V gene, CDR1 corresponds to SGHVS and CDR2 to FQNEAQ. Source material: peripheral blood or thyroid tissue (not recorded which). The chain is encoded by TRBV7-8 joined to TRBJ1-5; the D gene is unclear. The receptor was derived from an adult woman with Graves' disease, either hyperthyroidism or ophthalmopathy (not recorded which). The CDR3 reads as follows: CASSFGGSVRNEHF. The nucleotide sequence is TGTGCCAGCAGCTTTGGCGGGAGTGTCAGAAATGAGCATTTT.